This T cell receptor beta chain came from a study of post-analysis software for immune sequencing data. General study results and limits: Five or six TRBV segments appeared more often in patients than in controls, and TRBV5-6, TRBV5-1 and TRBV20-1 were among these. Controls had significantly higher normalized Chao1 diversity than multiple sclerosis patients.

A remark on this clonotype: Antigen unknown.

V was pared by 5 bases and J by 5 bases, with 21 bases between. CDR1 is SGHVS and CDR2 is FNYEAQ in the germline V gene. This CDR3 comprises 16 residues. The authors incorporated unique molecular identifiers into the TCR beta cDNA libraries. Hundreds of thousands of cDNA molecules came from around 0.96 to 9.9 million T cells. TCRdb independently ran MiXCR on the PCR reads; one entry per CDR3 protein. The sample shows some 690,000 distinct CDR3 sequences, over 45% of them seen only once. The receptor was derived from a girl between 2 and 10 years old with multiple sclerosis. The chain recombines TRBV7-6 with TRBJ2-5, with D possibly matching TRBD1 (5 bases). Sequencing was performed on blood. CDR3 protein: CASSQVGGQRGETQYF. For the CDR3, the DNA is TGTGCCAGCAGCCAAGTGGGCGGACAAAGGGGCGAGACCCAGTACTTC.